The 17 T cell receptor beta chains reported below all come from one sample, sequenced in a study of T-cell memory formation after mild COVID-19. MiXCR, run by TCRdb on the 5' RACE reads, gives a single entry per CDR3 protein. This sample carries just under 550,000 distinct CDR3 sequences, roughly 22% of them seen once, and the ten largest clones take 9.5% to 15%. The sequenced sample was PBMCs or a T cell subset sorted from them (not recorded which). These receptor sequences come from an adult woman who had mild COVID-19 (a few samples of this study predate the infection). Cell type and time point are not known.

The V gene is TRBV27, the J gene TRBJ2-1, with TRBD2 matching 8 bases. Germline lookup yields CDR1 MNHEY and CDR2 SMNVEV (reference sequence). V lost 3 bases to trimming and J lost 6 bases; unmatched junction nucleotides: 4. There are 14 residues in the CDR3. The DNA of the CDR3 is TGTGCCAGCAGTTTCGGGACTAGGGTCAATGAGCAGTTCTTC. Its translation: CASSFGTRVNEQFF.

A few counts support this clonotype. The junction and the germline gene differ at one end; a read error may be behind it. The chain joins TRBV11-2 to TRBJ2-4; 12 bases line up with TRBD2. CDR3 length: 19 amino acids. Germline lookup yields CDR1 SGHAT and CDR2 FQNNGV. The CDR3 spells CASSLELAGGLGAKNIQYF. The CDR3 DNA is TGTGCCAGCAGCCTAGAGCTAGCGGGAGGGCTGGGGGCCAAAAACATTCAGTACTTC.

This clonotype was seen more than once but under ten times. One junction end does not reproduce the germline sequence, and a read error may be involved. The chain joins TRBV25-1 to TRBJ2-1; the match to TRBD1 covers 7 bases. Germline V gives CDR1 MGHDK, CDR2 SYGVNS. This CDR3 is built from 14 residues. The CDR3 protein is CASSVLTGTEKKVF. The CDR3, as DNA: TGTGCCAGCAGTGTCCTAACCGGGACAGAGAAAAAGGTCTTC.

This clonotype occurred a few times. The rearrangement links TRBV20-1 to TRBJ2-1, with 8 nucleotides matching TRBD2. This CDR3 is built from 14 residues. Germline CDR1 reads DFQATT; CDR2 reads SNEGSKA (reference sequence). The ends lost 6 bases at V and 4 bases at J; junction bases unmatched: 8. CDR3 coding DNA: TGCAGTGCCAGCACCGGGGGGGCTTACAATGAGCAGTTCTTC. This sequence encodes CSASTGGAYNEQFF.

The chain carries TRBV7-2 and TRBJ2-7; no firm D call. The V gene's germline CDR1 is SGHTA and CDR2 FQGNSA. This CDR3 has 13 amino acids. V dropped 5 bases and J dropped 5 bases, with 13 bases sitting between them. This chain's CDR3 is CASSPTRIHEQYF. The CDR3 DNA reads as TGTGCCAGCAGCCCCACGCGAATACACGAGCAGTACTTC.

The V and J genes are TRBV29-1 and TRBJ2-5; D gene ambiguous. V was trimmed by 5 bases and J by 3 bases, leaving 19 bases between them. The CDR3 spans 15 residues. Germline V gives CDR1 SQVTM, CDR2 ANQGSEA. The CDR3 here is CSVYAVLGRKETQYF. In DNA, the CDR3 is TGCAGCGTTTATGCGGTTCTGGGCCGGAAAGAGACCCAGTACTTC.

The table lists this clonotype with a few counts. The V call is TRBV20-1, the J call TRBJ1-5, with TRBD1 matching 8 bases. CDR1 is DFQATT, CDR2 SNEGSKA, per germline (reference sequence). The length of the CDR3 is 14 residues. Germline trimming cut 6 bases from V and 3 bases from J; bases unmatched to any gene: 7. The CDR3 loop is CSARQGSINQPQHF. CDR3 coding DNA: TGCAGTGCCCGACAGGGGAGTATCAATCAGCCCCAGCATTTT.

The gene calls are TRBV5-6 and TRBJ2-7, with D possibly matching TRBD2 (5 bases). V lost 4 bases, J lost 1 base, and 15 bases lay in between. The germline gives CDR1 SGHDT, CDR2 YYEEEE. The CDR3 is 15 residues long. The CDR3 nucleotides read TGTGCCAGCAGCAACTCAGGAGGAAATTCCTACGAGCAGTACTTC. Amino acids: CASSNSGGNSYEQYF.

The chain links TRBV7-6 to TRBJ2-3; the D gene is possibly TRBD2 (7 bases). Germline lookup yields CDR1 SGHVS and CDR2 FNYEAQ. Trimming pared 0 bases from V and 3 bases from J, leaving 19 bases between. CDR3 length: 18 amino acids. The CDR3 protein is CASSLAGGHPLWTDTQYF. The CDR3 DNA reads TGTGCCAGCAGCTTAGCGGGGGGGCACCCCCTATGGACAGATACGCAGTATTTT.

The rearrangement joins TRBV6-2 or TRBV6-3 to TRBJ1-1; no clear D. V lost 2 bases and J lost 0, with 13 bases in between. This CDR3 has 16 residues. Germline CDR1 and CDR2: MNHEY and SVGEGT. CDR3 in DNA: TGTGCCAGCAGTTACGATCTGGGCGATATGAACACTGAAGCTTTCTTT. Its translation: CASSYDLGDMNTEAFF.

A few counts support this clonotype. The chain carries TRBV5-6 and TRBJ2-5; D is possibly TRBD2 (5 bases). CDR3 length: 15 residues. From germline, CDR1 is SGHDT and CDR2 YYEEEE. V lost 1 base and J 6 bases, leaving 16 bases between the germline ends. The CDR3 region is CASSLPGSSLQTQYF. The CDR3 nucleotides read TGTGCCAGCAGCTTGCCTGGTTCTAGCCTGCAGACCCAGTACTTC. The whole variable domain, remainder taken from reference TRBV5-6 and TRBJ2-5, is DAGVTQSPTHLIKTRGQQVTLRCSPKSGHDTVSWYQQALGQGPQFIFQYYEEEERQRGNFPDRFSGHQFPNYSSELNVNALLLGDSALYLCASSLPGSSLQTQYFGPGTRLLVL.

This clonotype was counted a few times. V and J are TRBV7-9 and TRBJ2-7, with D possibly matching TRBD2 (5 bases). V lost 2 bases to trimming and J lost 3 bases, with 17 bases between them. The CDR3 covers 16 residues. The germline CDR1 and CDR2 sequences are SEHNR and FQNEAQ (reference sequence). In DNA, the CDR3 is TGTGCCAGCAGCTTATCCCCTACTAGAGGGCACTACGAGCAGTACTTC. This translates into CASSLSPTRGHYEQYF.

V and J are TRBV11-3 and TRBJ2-1; 10 bases agree with TRBD2. V lost 1 base to trimming and J lost 7 bases; unmatched junction nucleotides: 7. The germline gives CDR1 SGHNT, CDR2 YENEEA. The CDR3 covers 16 residues. The CDR3 sequence is CASSLAGTSVSNEQFF. The CDR3 bases are TGTGCCAGCAGCTTAGCCGGGACTAGCGTTAGTAATGAGCAGTTCTTC.

The rearrangement uses TRBV5-1 and TRBJ2-3, with 8 bases matching TRBD2. CDR3 length: 16 residues. The V segment lost 3 bases and the J segment 0 bases; nucleotides outside the gene matches: 6. The V gene's germline CDR1 is SGHRS and CDR2 YFSETQ. CDR3 residues: CASSSILAASTDTQYF. The DNA for the CDR3 is TGCGCCAGCAGCTCCATACTAGCGGCTAGCACAGATACGCAGTATTTT.

Only a few counts were recorded for this clonotype. The V and J genes are TRBV3-1 and TRBJ2-2; D remains ambiguous. Trimming took 2 bases from V and 2 from J, leaving 9 bases between them. This CDR3 comprises 15 residues. Per the germline V gene, CDR1 is LGHDT and CDR2 is YNNKEL (reference sequence). The CDR3 DNA reads as TGTGCCAGCAGCCAACGGCGGAGAAACACCGGGGAGCTGTTTTTT. This translates into CASSQRRRNTGELFF. Using reference TRBV3-1 and TRBJ2-2 for the parts outside the CDR3, the full variable domain is DTAVSQTPKYLVTQMGNDKSIKCEQNLGHDTMYWYKQDSKKFLKIMFSYNNKELIINETVPNRFSPKSPDKAHLNLHINSLELGDSAVYFCASSQRRRNTGELFFGEGSRLTVL.

The V call is TRBV7-8, the J call TRBJ2-1, with D unresolved. Trimming cost V 1 base and J 9 bases, with 16 bases left between them. CDR1 and CDR2 (germline): SGHVS, FQNEAQ. CDR3 length equals 15 residues. Written as DNA, the CDR3 is TGTGCCAGCAGCTTAGACAGACCCTACAATGGTGAGCAGTTCTTC. Its protein product is CASSLDRPYNGEQFF.

In its sample, this clonotype was seen a few times. This chain uses TRBV20-1 with TRBJ1-2; D gene uncertain. The CDR3 runs to 16 residues. Trimming removed 4 bases from V and 7 bases from J, with 25 bases in between. Germline V gene data show CDR1 as DFQATT and CDR2 as SNEGSKA (reference sequence). This CDR3 is CSATYVSATSWGGYTF. CDR3 DNA: TGCAGTGCTACCTACGTATCCGCGACCTCCTGGGGTGGCTACACCTTC.